The 30 T cell receptor beta chains given below trace back to one sample, sequenced in a study of human T cells and chemical hapten exposure. This sample's time point: healthy volunteer bleed at 2 weeks. It was unfractionated whole blood from which total RNA was extracted. TCRdb reprocessed the RACE reads via MiXCR and lists one record per CDR3 protein. This sample carries roughly 130,000 distinct CDR3 sequences, 9% to 10% of them seen once, and the ten largest clones take approximately 2%. Source material: whole blood. These receptors were taken from a male donor in good health. Some clones in this sample may be carry-over from other donors' samples.

This clonotype was counted only a few times. This sequence joins TRBV25-1 and TRBJ2-5, with D possibly being TRBD2 (5 bases). This CDR3 is built from 14 residues. Trimming removed 4 bases at V and 5 bases at J, with 14 bases between. Germline V gives CDR1 MGHDK, CDR2 SYGVNS. The chain's CDR3 is CASSARARGETQYF. In nucleotides, the CDR3 is TGTGCCAGCAGTGCGCGGGCCCGCGGGGAGACCCAGTACTTC.

In this sample, this clonotype turned up a few times. This chain links TRBV7-8 with TRBJ1-2, with 9 positions matching TRBD1. Germline V gene sequence: CDR1 SGHVS, CDR2 FQNEAQ. The V and J ends lost 5 bases and 6 bases, in that order; junction bases with no gene match: 10. The CDR3 runs 15 residues. This CDR3 is CASSASTGGANGYTF. CDR3 nucleotides: TGTGCCAGCAGCGCTTCTACAGGGGGCGCGAATGGCTACACCTTC.

The sample holds a few counts of this clonotype. This chain connects TRBV11-2 to TRBJ1-1, with TRBD1 as a possible D gene (5 bases). The V gene lost 5 bases and the J gene lost 1 base, with 14 bases spanning the gap. The CDR3 spans 15 residues. Germline V gene sequence: CDR1 SGHAT, CDR2 FQNNGV. CDR3 in amino acids: CASSTAGLTNTEAFF. CDR3 nucleotide sequence: TGTGCCAGCAGCACCGCAGGGTTGACGAACACTGAAGCTTTCTTT.

A few counts support this clonotype. The chain recombines TRBV9 with TRBJ2-3; D may be TRBD1 (6 bases). CDR1 is SGDLS, CDR2 YYNGEE, per germline. V lost 5 bases to trimming and J lost 3 bases, with 10 bases between them. CDR3 length: 13 amino acids. CDR3 sequence: CASRKGTTDTQYF. As DNA, the CDR3 is TGTGCCAGCAGGAAAGGGACAACAGATACGCAGTATTTT. Together with reference TRBV9 and TRBJ2-3, the CDR3 gives the full variable domain: DSGVTQTPKHLITATGQRVTLRCSPRSGDLSVYWYQQSLDQGLQFLIQYYNGEERAKGNILERFSAQQFPDLHSELNLSSLELGDSALYFCASRKGTTDTQYFGPGTRLTVL.

J is TRBJ2-1 and V is TRBV5-1; D possibly corresponds to TRBD1 (5 bases). Trimming removed 2 bases from V and 4 bases from J, with 10 bases in between. The CDR3 sequence is 14 residues long. The germline V gene encodes CDR1 SGHRS and CDR2 YFSETQ. This chain's CDR3 is CASSFDQGYNEQFF. The CDR3 nucleotides read TGCGCCAGCAGCTTCGACCAGGGATACAATGAGCAGTTCTTC.

The chain combines TRBV7-8 with TRBJ2-2; 9 bases are shared with TRBD2. CDR1 and CDR2 (germline): SGHVS, FQNEAQ. The CDR3 has 15 residues. The J segment lost 4 bases and the V segment lost 10 bases, leaving 10 bases of the junction unmatched. CDR3 nucleotides: TGTGCCACCCCACGGGGGACTAGCAGCACCGGGGAGCTGTTTTTT. Protein product: CATPRGTSSTGELFF.

Many counts were recorded for this clonotype. The chain recombines TRBV5-1 with TRBJ2-5, with TRBD2 matching over 9 bases. J was trimmed by 4 bases and V by 4 bases; bases with no gene match: 11. Germline CDR1 reads SGHRS; CDR2 reads YFSETQ. This CDR3 has 16 amino acids. CDR3 DNA: TGCGCCAGCAGCGAAGGCGGGCTAGCGGGACCAGAGACCCAGTACTTC. It encodes CASSEGGLAGPETQYF.

The V call is TRBV12-3 or TRBV12-4, the J call TRBJ2-5; possibly TRBD2 for D (5 bases). This CDR3 is 11 amino acids long. V lost 6 bases and J lost 5, with 7 bases in between. Here the CDR3 reads CASSRGETQYF. CDR3 bases: TGTGCCAGCAGCCGCGGGGAGACCCAGTACTTC.

The chain combines TRBV4-3 with TRBJ1-3, with 8 positions matching TRBD1. CDR1 is LGHNA and CDR2 is YSLEER in the germline V gene. After removal of 4 bases from V and 0 bases from J, the junction contained 5 bases not matched to a gene. This CDR3 comprises 16 residues. The CDR3 coding sequence is TGCGCCAGCAGCCGCTCGGACAGGGTCTCTGGAAACACCATATATTTT. Its translation: CASSRSDRVSGNTIYF.

This clonotype was observed many times. CDR3 DNA: TGTGCCAGCAGGTGGGCGGCAGATACGCAGTATTTT. It codes for CASRWAADTQYF. The rearrangement uses TRBV12-3 or TRBV12-4 and TRBJ2-3; D remains ambiguous. Trimming removed 6 bases at V and 4 bases at J, with 8 bases between. This CDR3 has 12 amino acids.

This sequence joins TRBV5-1 and TRBJ1-6; D not certain. V was clipped by 2 bases and J by 2 bases, with 5 bases between them. Germline CDR1 is SGHRS and CDR2 is YFSETQ. The CDR3 is 14 amino acids. This CDR3 reads CASSFSPYNSPLHF. DNA of the CDR3: TGCGCCAGCAGCTTCAGTCCCTATAATTCACCCCTCCACTTT.

This clonotype was seen only a few times. This sequence joins TRBV12-3 or TRBV12-4 and TRBJ1-2, with D unresolved. Trimming left V 8 bases short and J 8 bases short, with 18 bases between. The CDR3 spans 13 residues. CDR3 loop: CASSEGGRDGYTF. In DNA, the CDR3 is TGTGCCAGCTCCGAGGGAGGGCGCGACGGCTACACCTTC.

This clonotype was seen repeatedly, ten times or more. V usage is TRBV20-1 and J usage is TRBJ1-1, with 8 bases aligning to TRBD1. The CDR3 runs 14 residues. CDR1 is DFQATT, CDR2 SNEGSKA, per germline (reference sequence). The J segment lost 7 bases and the V segment lost 2 bases, leaving 9 bases of the junction unmatched. The CDR3 DNA follows: TGCAGTGCTAGAAGACAGGGGATAGGGGGTGAAGCTTTCTTT. This encodes CSARRQGIGGEAFF.

The chain employs TRBV7-9 and TRBJ2-7; D perhaps matches TRBD1 (5 bases). Germline loops: CDR1 SEHNR, CDR2 FQNEAQ (reference sequence). Trimming removed 1 base from V and 5 bases from J, with 12 bases in between. This CDR3 region has 14 residues. DNA of the CDR3: TGTGCCAGCAGCTTAGTAGGGGTTAATCACGAGCAGTACTTC. This translates into CASSLVGVNHEQYF. The full variable domain, with the rest looked up from reference TRBV7-9 and TRBJ2-7, is DTGVSQNPRHKITKRGQNVTFRCDPISEHNRLYWYRQTLGQGPEFLTYFQNEAQLEKSRLLSDRFSAERPKGSFSTLEIQRTEQGDSAMYLCASSLVGVNHEQYFGPGTRLTVT.

This clonotype was found once. The chain has TRBV6-6 and TRBJ2-7, with 10 positions matching TRBD1. CDR3 length: 17 amino acids. V was clipped by 4 bases and J by 5 bases; unmatched bases: 14. The germline V gene has CDR1 MNHNY and CDR2 SVGAGI (reference sequence). The CDR3 here is CASSWRDRQGAKNEQYF. CDR3 DNA sequence: TGTGCCAGCAGTTGGCGCGATAGACAGGGGGCGAAGAACGAGCAGTACTTC.

This clonotype was counted between two and nine times. The CDR3 loop is CASRTAVPGQGTNSNQPQHF. The CDR3 DNA is TGTGCCAGCAGGACCGCTGTTCCGGGGCAGGGGACGAATAGCAATCAGCCCCAGCATTTT. The V and J genes are TRBV6-2 or TRBV6-3 and TRBJ1-5; D is possibly TRBD1 (6 bases). The V end was cut by 6 bases, the J end by 0 bases, with 27 bases between. The CDR3 length is 20 residues. The germline V gene encodes CDR1 MNHEY and CDR2 SVGEGT.

The gene calls are TRBV20-1 and TRBJ2-3; 9 nucleotides line up with TRBD2. The CDR3 consists of 15 residues. Germline CDR1 DFQATT, CDR2 SNEGSKA (reference sequence). V gave up 3 bases and J gave up 0 bases; unmatched junction bases: 4. This chain's CDR3 is CSASPSGASTDTQYF. The CDR3 DNA is TGCAGTGCTAGCCCTAGCGGGGCTAGCACAGATACGCAGTATTTT.

This clonotype was seen ten or more times. V usage is TRBV24-1 and J usage is TRBJ2-3; 10 bases line up with TRBD1. The CDR3 is 15 amino acids. Germline V CDR1 and CDR2: KGHDR, SFDVKD. V lost 2 bases, J lost 6 bases, and 4 bases stayed unmatched. CDR3 sequence (DNA): TGTGCCACCAGTGATTCGGGACAGGGGTCGGATACGCAGTATTTT. Its translation is CATSDSGQGSDTQYF.

Many counts were recorded for this clonotype. The chain has TRBV27 and TRBJ1-6; the match to TRBD1 covers 7 bases. V lost 3 bases, J lost 8 bases, and 7 bases stayed unmatched. Germline V gene data show CDR1 as MNHEY and CDR2 as SMNVEV (reference sequence). CDR3 length: 15 residues. The CDR3 here is CASSFKGAWDSPLHF. CDR3 DNA sequence: TGTGCCAGCAGTTTTAAGGGGGCATGGGATTCACCCCTCCACTTT.

V usage is TRBV27 and J usage is TRBJ1-5; unclear D gene. The V gene lost 4 bases and the J gene lost 0 bases, with 4 bases spanning the gap. There are 13 residues in the CDR3. Per the germline V gene, CDR1 is MNHEY and CDR2 is SMNVEV (reference sequence). The CDR3 DNA sequence: TGTGCCAGCAGTTGGTATAGCAATCAGCCCCAGCATTTT. It specifies CASSWYSNQPQHF.

This clonotype has just a few counts. The CDR3 region is CASRASGSPFSTDTQYF. The DNA for the CDR3 is TGTGCCAGCAGAGCTAGCGGCTCACCATTTTCCACAGATACGCAGTATTTT. The rearrangement links TRBV6-4 to TRBJ2-3, with 7 bases aligning to TRBD2. The length of the CDR3 is 17 residues. Looked up from germline, CDR1 is MRHNA and CDR2 is SNTAGT. The J segment lost 2 bases and the V segment lost 6 bases, leaving 14 bases of the junction unmatched.

Only a few counts were recorded for this clonotype. This chain connects TRBV11-2 to TRBJ2-3; D unresolved. Germline V lookup: CDR1 SGHAT, CDR2 FQNNGV. The CDR3 extends over 14 amino acids. V lost 1 base, J lost 4 bases, and 9 bases lay in between. The CDR3 DNA is TGTGCCAGCAGCTTAGGACGGTTTTCAGATACGCAGTATTTT. It specifies CASSLGRFSDTQYF.

This clonotype turned up a few times. This rearrangement joins TRBV7-2 to TRBJ1-2, with no clear D. Germline values: CDR1 SGHTA, CDR2 FQGNSA. V was cut by 5 bases and J by 3 bases, with 10 bases left in between. The CDR3 consists of 13 residues. The CDR3 bases are TGTGCCAGCAGCCCCGACGGAGACTATGGCTACACCTTC. Its protein is CASSPDGDYGYTF.

This clonotype has a handful of counts. J is TRBJ2-1 and V is TRBV6-1; 7 nucleotides align to TRBD2. Germline loops: CDR1 MNHNS, CDR2 SASEGT. V shed 4 bases and J 1 base; nucleotides not matched to a gene: 4. The length of the CDR3 is 15 residues. DNA of the CDR3: TGTGCCAGCAGTGTGGAGGGAGGGTCCTACAATGAGCAGTTCTTC. It specifies CASSVEGGSYNEQFF.

This clonotype appeared a few times. J is TRBJ2-7 and V is TRBV29-1; possibly TRBD1 or TRBD2 for D (5 bases each). Germline V gene data show CDR1 as SQVTM and CDR2 as ANQGSEA. Trimming stripped 4 bases from V and 3 bases from J, with 22 bases between. The length of the CDR3 is 16 residues. CDR3 region: CSVAGAKGSTDYEQYF. CDR3 DNA: TGCAGCGTTGCCGGGGCTAAAGGATCTACGGACTACGAGCAGTACTTC.

The chain links TRBV12-3 or TRBV12-4 to TRBJ1-1; 7 bases match TRBD1. CDR3 size: 14 residues. V was clipped by 7 bases and J by 11 bases; unmatched bases: 16. In DNA, the CDR3 is TGTGCCAGCACTACCAAACCGGGACAGAACTCGGCTTTCTTT. As protein: CASTTKPGQNSAFF.

This clonotype has just a few counts. This chain joins TRBV7-7 and TRBJ1-6; 7 bases agree with TRBD1. Trimming at V came to 5 bases and at J to 7 bases, leaving 8 bases not matched to a gene. The germline V gene has CDR1 SSHAT and CDR2 FNYEAQ (reference sequence). This CDR3 comprises 15 residues. The CDR3 here is CASSPSDRPNSPLHF. The CDR3 DNA reads TGTGCCAGCAGCCCATCGGACAGGCCGAATTCACCCCTCCACTTT.

This clonotype has more than one count but fewer than ten. The chain recombines TRBV7-9 with TRBJ2-7, with D possibly called TRBD1 or TRBD2 (6 bases each). The CDR3 is 18 amino acids. Between the trimmed V and J ends, which lost 2 bases and 0 bases, there was a span of 20 bases. Germline loops: CDR1 SEHNR, CDR2 FQNEAQ (reference sequence). The CDR3 bases are TGTGCCAGCAGCTTACCCAACAGTCGGGGGCGGGACTCCTACGAGCAGTACTTC. It yields the protein CASSLPNSRGRDSYEQYF.

This chain joins TRBV18 and TRBJ1-5; D perhaps matches TRBD1 (5 bases). This CDR3 is 17 amino acids long. Germline V lookup: CDR1 KGHSH, CDR2 LQKENI. V lost 2 bases and J 0 bases, leaving 14 bases between the germline ends. CDR3 nucleotide sequence: TGTGCCAGCTCACCAACAGGCCCTCCCAATAGCAATCAGCCCCAGCATTTT. Translating it yields CASSPTGPPNSNQPQHF.

The rearrangement uses TRBV6-6 and TRBJ1-1; D might be TRBD1 (6 bases). With 0 bases removed from V and 0 bases from J, the gap between germline ends came to 14 bases. Germline V lookup: CDR1 MNHNY, CDR2 SVGAGI (reference sequence). The CDR3 contains 17 residues. CDR3 loop: CASSYSLGDILNTEAFF. CDR3 sequence (DNA): TGTGCCAGCAGTTACTCCCTGGGGGACATCCTGAACACTGAAGCTTTCTTT.